This is a list of T cell receptor beta chains from one sample in a study of T cells after posttransplantation cyclophosphamide. The repertoire was sequenced with immunoSEQ multiplex PCR; TCRdb's copy has only in-frame clones and lacks some. The sample shows around 6,000 clones, 95% to 98% of them seen only once. The sequencing sample was made of memory CD4+ T cells sorted from PBMCs. The receptor source for this set is a man aged 35 to 55 in good health, CMV-negative, and a related stem cell transplant donor. The CDR3 runs from the conserved cysteine through the conserved F or W. D genes are given only for firm matches. Where a row states a size, it is once, few, many or the class of an expanded clone; other rows omit it.

CDR3 protein | CDR3 DNA | J gene | D gene | clone size | V gene
CASSEVVWGQGAGETQYF | TGTGCCAGCAGTGAAGTAGTGTGGGGACAGGGGGCTGGCGAGACCCAGTACTTC | TRBJ2-5 | TRBD1 | once | TRBV6-1
CASSQDGGGEQYF | TGTGCCAGCAGCCAAGATGGGGGGGGCGAGCAGTACTTC | TRBJ2-7 | TRBD2 | once | TRBV14
CASSYFGSARTQYF | TGTGCCAGCAGTTACTTCGGGAGCGCCCGGACCCAGTACTTC | TRBJ2-5 | NA | NA | TRBV6-5
CASRGGLAPSYEQYF | TGTGCCAGCAGGGGGGGGCTAGCCCCCTCCTACGAGCAGTACTTC | TRBJ2-7 | NA | NA | TRBV2
CASSLAVGVRGRAGELFF | TGTGCCAGCAGCTTGGCAGTCGGTGTCAGGGGGCGTGCCGGGGAGCTGTTTTTT | TRBJ2-2 | TRBD1 | NA | TRBV5-5
CASSLFRALGGNTIYF | TGTGCCAGCAGCCTATTCAGGGCCTTGGGGGGAAACACCATATATTTT | TRBJ1-3 | NA | NA | TRBV5-6
CASSLLAGDFDEQFF | TGTGCCAGCAGCCTACTAGCGGGAGATTTCGATGAGCAGTTCTTC | TRBJ2-1 | TRBD2 | NA | TRBV7-2
CASRQSGETQYF | TGTGCCAGTAGGCAGAGCGGGGAGACCCAGTACTTC | TRBJ2-5 | NA | NA | TRBV19
CASSPGGSEKLFF | TGCGCCAGCAGCCCGGGGGGCAGTGAAAAACTGTTTTTT | TRBJ1-4 | NA | NA | TRBV4-3
CASLTSGGGTQYF | TGTGCCAGTCTGACTAGCGGGGGGGGTACGCAGTATTTT | TRBJ2-3 | TRBD2 | NA | TRBV27
CASSQVRGGTQYF | TGTGCCAGCAGCCAAGTCCGGGGGGGGACCCAGTACTTC | TRBJ2-5 | TRBD2 | NA | TRBV14
CASSRQTGGQGTEAFF | TGTGCCAGTAGTAGACAAACAGGGGGCCAGGGCACTGAAGCTTTCTTT | TRBJ1-1 | TRBD1 | NA | TRBV19
CASSTRPTDTQYF | TGTGCCAGCTCAACTCGCCCTACAGATACGCAGTATTTT | TRBJ2-3 | NA | NA | TRBV6-6
CASSGQDNSPLHF | TGTGCCAGCAGTGGACAGGATAATTCACCCCTCCACTTT | TRBJ1-6 | NA | NA | TRBV6-1
CASSLGGPTVNTEAFF | TGTGCCAGCAGCTTAGGGGGCCCTACCGTGAACACTGAAGCTTTCTTT | TRBJ1-1 | NA | NA | TRBV7-2
CAIGERDRDDIQYF | TGTGCCATTGGAGAGCGGGATCGGGATGACATTCAGTACTTC | TRBJ2-4 | TRBD2 | NA | TRBV28
CASSESGYTDTQYF | TGTGCCAGCAGCGAAAGCGGCTACACAGATACGCAGTATTTT | TRBJ2-3 | NA | NA | TRBV6-6
CASSPTQNHYEQYF | TGTGCCAGCAGTCCCACCCAGAATCACTACGAGCAGTACTTC | TRBJ2-7 | NA | NA | TRBV28
CASSESKTGGTYEQYF | TGCGCCAGCAGTGAGTCGAAGACAGGGGGGACCTACGAGCAGTACTTC | TRBJ2-7 | TRBD1 | NA | TRBV10-1
CAWRTGNSPLHF | TGTGCCTGGAGGACGGGAAATTCACCCCTCCACTTT | TRBJ1-6 | NA | NA | TRBV30
CASSFGLVDEQFF | TGTGCCAGCAGCTTTGGACTAGTCGATGAGCAGTTCTTC | TRBJ2-1 | TRBD2 | NA | TRBV7-2
CASSDSALSSYNEQFF | TGTGCCAGCAGTGATAGCGCCCTGAGCTCCTACAATGAGCAGTTCTTC | TRBJ2-1 | NA | NA | TRBV2